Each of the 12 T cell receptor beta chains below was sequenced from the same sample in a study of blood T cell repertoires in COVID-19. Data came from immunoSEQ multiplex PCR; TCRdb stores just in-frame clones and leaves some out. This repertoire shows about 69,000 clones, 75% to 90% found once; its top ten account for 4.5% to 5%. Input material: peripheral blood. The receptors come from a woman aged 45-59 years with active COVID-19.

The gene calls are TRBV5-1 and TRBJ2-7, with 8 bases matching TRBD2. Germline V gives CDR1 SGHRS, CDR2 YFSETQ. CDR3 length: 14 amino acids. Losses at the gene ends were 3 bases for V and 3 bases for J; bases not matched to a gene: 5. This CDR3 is CASSSTTSVYEQYF. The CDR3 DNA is TGCGCCAGCAGCTCCACGACTAGCGTCTACGAGCAGTACTTC.

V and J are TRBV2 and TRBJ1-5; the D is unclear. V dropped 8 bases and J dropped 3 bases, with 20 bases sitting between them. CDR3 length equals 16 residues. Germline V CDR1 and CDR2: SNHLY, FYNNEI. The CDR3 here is CASAKEGALPNQPQHF. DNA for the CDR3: TGTGCCAGCGCTAAAGAAGGAGCCCTACCCAATCAGCCCCAGCATTTT.

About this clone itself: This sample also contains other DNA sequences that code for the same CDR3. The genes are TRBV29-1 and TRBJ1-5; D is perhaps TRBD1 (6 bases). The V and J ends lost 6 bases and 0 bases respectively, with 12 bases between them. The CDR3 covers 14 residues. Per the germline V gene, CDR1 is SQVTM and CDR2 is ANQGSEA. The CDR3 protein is CSVLGGGSNQPQHF. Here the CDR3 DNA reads TGCAGCGTGTTAGGGGGTGGTAGCAATCAGCCCCAGCATTTT.

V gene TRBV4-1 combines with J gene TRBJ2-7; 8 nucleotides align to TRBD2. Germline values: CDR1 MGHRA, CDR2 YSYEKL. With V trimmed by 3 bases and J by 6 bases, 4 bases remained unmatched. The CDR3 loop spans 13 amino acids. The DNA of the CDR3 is TGCGCCAGCAGCCAGGGACTAGTGGGCGAGCAGTACTTC. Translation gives CASSQGLVGEQYF.

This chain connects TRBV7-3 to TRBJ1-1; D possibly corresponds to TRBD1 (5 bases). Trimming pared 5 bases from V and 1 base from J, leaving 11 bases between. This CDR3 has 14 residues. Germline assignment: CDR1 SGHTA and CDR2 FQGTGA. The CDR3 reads CASSAGEANTEAFF. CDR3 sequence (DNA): TGTGCCAGCAGCGCGGGGGAGGCGAACACTGAAGCTTTCTTT.

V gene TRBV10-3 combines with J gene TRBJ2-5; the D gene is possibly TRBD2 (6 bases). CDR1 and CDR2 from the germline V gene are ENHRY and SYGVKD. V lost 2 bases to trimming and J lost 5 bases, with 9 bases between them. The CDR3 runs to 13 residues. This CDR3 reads CAISEPGVETQYF. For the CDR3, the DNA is TGTGCCATCAGTGAGCCGGGGGTGGAGACCCAGTACTTC.

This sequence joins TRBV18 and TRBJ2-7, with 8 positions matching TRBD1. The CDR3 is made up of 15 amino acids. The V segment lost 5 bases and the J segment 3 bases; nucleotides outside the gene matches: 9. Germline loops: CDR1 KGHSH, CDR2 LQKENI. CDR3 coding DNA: TGTGCCAGCTCATACTCGGGACAGGCTATCTACGAGCAGTACTTC. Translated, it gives CASSYSGQAIYEQYF.

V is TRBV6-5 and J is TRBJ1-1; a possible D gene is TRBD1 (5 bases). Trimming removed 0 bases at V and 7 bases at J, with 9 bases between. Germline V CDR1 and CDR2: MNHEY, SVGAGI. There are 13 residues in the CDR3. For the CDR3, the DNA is TGTGCCAGCAGTTACTCCGGGGGGTTTGAAGCTTTCTTT. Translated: CASSYSGGFEAFF.

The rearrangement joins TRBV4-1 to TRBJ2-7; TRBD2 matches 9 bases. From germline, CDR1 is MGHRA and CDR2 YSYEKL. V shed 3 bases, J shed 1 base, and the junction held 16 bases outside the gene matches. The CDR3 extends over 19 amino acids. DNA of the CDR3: TGCGCCAGCAGCCAGGGGGGTGCGGGAGGGCCTGGTAGATCCTACGAGCAGTACTTC. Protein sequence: CASSQGGAGGPGRSYEQYF.

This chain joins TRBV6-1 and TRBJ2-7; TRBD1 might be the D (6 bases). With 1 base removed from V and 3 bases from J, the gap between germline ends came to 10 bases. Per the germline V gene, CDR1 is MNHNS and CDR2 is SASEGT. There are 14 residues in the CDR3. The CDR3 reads CASSEVRGIYEQYF. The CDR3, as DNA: TGTGCCAGCAGTGAAGTCAGGGGAATCTACGAGCAGTACTTC.

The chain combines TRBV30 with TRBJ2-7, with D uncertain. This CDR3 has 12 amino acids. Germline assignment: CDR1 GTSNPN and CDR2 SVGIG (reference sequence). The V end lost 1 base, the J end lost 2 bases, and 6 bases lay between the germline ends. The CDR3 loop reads CAWSDGPYEQYF. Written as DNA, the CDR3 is TGTGCCTGGAGTGACGGTCCCTACGAGCAGTACTTC.

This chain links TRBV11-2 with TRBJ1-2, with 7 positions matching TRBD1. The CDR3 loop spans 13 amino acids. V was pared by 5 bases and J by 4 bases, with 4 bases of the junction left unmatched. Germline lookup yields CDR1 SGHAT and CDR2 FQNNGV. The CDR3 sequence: CASSPRDSYGYTF. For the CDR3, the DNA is TGTGCCAGCAGCCCCCGGGACAGCTATGGCTACACCTTC.